The rows below give T cell receptor beta chains drawn from one sample of a study of molecular identifiers for immune sequencing clone quantification. TCRdb re-called the PCR reads through MiXCR, storing one row per CDR3 protein. The sample shows about 640,000 distinct CDR3 sequences, 20% of them seen only once. Sequencing was done on a sample of naive CD8+ T cells from blood, with Jurkat cell RNA spiked in. These receptors all stem from a human donor in good health. Some libraries in this study had Jurkat cell RNA spiked in. Each CDR3 is given with its conserved first and last residue. Each record gives: V gene, clone size, D gene, J gene, CDR3 protein, CDR3 DNA. A D gene is named only where the DNA matches it firmly. Size is omitted from some rows. Given values are once, few, many or a class for expanded clones.

V gene: TRBV12-3/TRBV12-4
clone size: few
D gene: .
J gene: TRBJ2-5
CDR3 protein: CASSLALSGETQYF
CDR3 DNA: TGTGCCAGCAGTTTAGCCCTCTCGGGGGAGACCCAGTACTTC

V gene: TRBV3-1
clone size: few
D gene: .
J gene: TRBJ1-1
CDR3 protein: CASSPLGPGPEAFF
CDR3 DNA: TGTGCCAGCAGCCCGCTCGGGCCCGGGCCTGAAGCTTTCTTT

V gene: TRBV5-1
clone size: many
D gene: .
J gene: TRBJ2-3
CDR3 protein: CASSLRGVGTDTQYF
CDR3 DNA: TGCGCCAGCAGCTTAAGGGGGGTAGGCACAGATACGCAGTATTTT

V gene: TRBV5-1
clone size: many
D gene: TRBD1
J gene: TRBJ2-7
CDR3 protein: CASSPFRDSSYEQYF
CDR3 DNA: TGCGCCAGCAGCCCCTTCAGGGACAGCTCCTACGAGCAGTACTTC

V gene: TRBV20-1
clone size: many
D gene: .
J gene: TRBJ2-3
CDR3 protein: CSARERRGTDTQYF
CDR3 DNA: TGCAGTGCTAGAGAACGACGGGGCACAGATACGCAGTATTTT

V gene: TRBV20-1
clone size: many
D gene: .
J gene: TRBJ1-5
CDR3 protein: CSAPDRNSNQPQHF
CDR3 DNA: TGCAGTGCTCCCGACAGAAATAGCAATCAGCCCCAGCATTTT

V gene: TRBV20-1
clone size: many
D gene: .
J gene: TRBJ2-7
CDR3 protein: CSARRGRDYEQYF
CDR3 DNA: TGCAGTGCCCGACGGGGGAGAGACTACGAGCAGTACTTC

V gene: TRBV6-5
clone size: few
D gene: .
J gene: TRBJ2-1
CDR3 protein: CASSPSRPTTNNEQFF
CDR3 DNA: TGTGCCAGCAGTCCGTCTCGCCCGACCACAAACAATGAGCAGTTCTTC

V gene: TRBV12-3/TRBV12-4
clone size: many
D gene: .
J gene: TRBJ2-5
CDR3 protein: CASSRRLQPETQYF
CDR3 DNA: TGTGCCAGCAGTAGACGGCTCCAACCAGAGACCCAGTACTTC

V gene: TRBV27
clone size: .
D gene: .
J gene: TRBJ1-5
CDR3 protein: CGTGYNQPLHF
CDR3 DNA: TGTGGAACAGGGTACAATCAGCCCCTGCATTTT

V gene: TRBV7-2
clone size: many
D gene: .
J gene: TRBJ1-2
CDR3 protein: CASSLVSDGARRGYTF
CDR3 DNA: TGTGCCAGCAGCTTAGTTTCAGATGGGGCGAGGCGAGGCTACACCTTC

V gene: TRBV6-6
clone size: many
D gene: .
J gene: TRBJ1-5
CDR3 protein: CASSYEVGGSGQPQHF
CDR3 DNA: TGTGCCAGCAGTTACGAAGTGGGGGGGTCCGGACAGCCCCAGCATTTT

V gene: TRBV5-6
clone size: many
D gene: .
J gene: TRBJ2-3
CDR3 protein: CASSLWGVTDTQYF
CDR3 DNA: TGTGCCAGCAGCTTGTGGGGAGTCACAGATACGCAGTATTTT

V gene: TRBV19
clone size: many
D gene: .
J gene: TRBJ2-7
CDR3 protein: CASSINPSGVEQYF
CDR3 DNA: TGTGCCAGTAGTATAAACCCGAGCGGAGTCGAGCAGTACTTC

V gene: TRBV2
clone size: few
D gene: .
J gene: TRBJ2-7
CDR3 protein: CASSDKYRVYEQYF
CDR3 DNA: TGTGCCAGCAGTGATAAGTACAGGGTCTACGAGCAGTACTTC

V gene: TRBV23-1
clone size: many
D gene: .
J gene: TRBJ1-5
CDR3 protein: CASSQFGERRVAWSNQPQHF
CDR3 DNA: TGCGCCAGCAGTCAATTTGGAGAGCGGAGGGTAGCGTGGAGCAATCAGCCCCAGCATTTT

V gene: TRBV6-1
clone size: few
D gene: TRBD1
J gene: TRBJ1-5
CDR3 protein: CASSGSPDRGLYGNQPQHF
CDR3 DNA: TGTGCCAGCAGTGGGAGCCCGGACAGGGGGCTCTATGGCAATCAGCCCCAGCATTTT

V gene: TRBV27
clone size: many
D gene: TRBD2
J gene: TRBJ2-7
CDR3 protein: CASSLSSGGLYEQYF
CDR3 DNA: TGTGCCAGCAGTTTATCAAGCGGGGGACTCTACGAGCAGTACTTC

V gene: TRBV27
clone size: many
D gene: .
J gene: TRBJ1-1
CDR3 protein: CASSFAGPTEAFF
CDR3 DNA: TGTGCCAGCAGTTTCGCGGGCCCCACTGAAGCTTTCTTT

V gene: TRBV29-1
clone size: many
D gene: .
J gene: TRBJ2-5
CDR3 protein: CSVVGLRSQETQYF
CDR3 DNA: TGCAGCGTTGTCGGCCTCCGTTCTCAAGAGACCCAGTACTTC

V gene: TRBV27
clone size: many
D gene: .
J gene: TRBJ1-5
CDR3 protein: CASNPSRTNQPQHF
CDR3 DNA: TGTGCCAGCAACCCGTCGCGAACAAATCAGCCCCAGCATTTT

V gene: TRBV7-6
clone size: many
D gene: TRBD2
J gene: TRBJ2-3
CDR3 protein: CASSFRTSGGASTDTQYF
CDR3 DNA: TGTGCCAGCAGCTTCAGGACTAGCGGGGGGGCTAGCACAGATACGCAGTATTTT

V gene: TRBV5-6
clone size: few
D gene: TRBD1
J gene: TRBJ1-1
CDR3 protein: CASIYLPGQGAPEAFF
CDR3 DNA: TGTGCCAGCATCTATTTGCCGGGACAGGGGGCTCCTGAAGCTTTCTTT

V gene: TRBV14
clone size: .
D gene: .
J gene: TRBJ2-1
CDR3 protein: CASGQGVLNEQFF
CDR3 DNA: TGTGCCAGCGGCCAAGGGGTTTTAAATGAGCAGTTCTTC

V gene: TRBV27
clone size: few
D gene: .
J gene: TRBJ2-5
CDR3 protein: CASSPVIVPSETQYF
CDR3 DNA: TGTGCCAGCTCCCCGGTTATTGTTCCCTCAGAGACCCAGTACTTC

V gene: TRBV24-1
clone size: .
D gene: .
J gene: TRBJ2-5
CDR3 protein: CATSDRHRETQYF
CDR3 DNA: TGTGCCACCAGTGATCGTCATAGGGAGACCCAGTACTTC

V gene: TRBV7-2
clone size: many
D gene: .
J gene: TRBJ1-5
CDR3 protein: CASSLGGLTNQPQHF
CDR3 DNA: TGTGCCAGCAGCCTGGGGGGCCTTACCAATCAGCCCCAGCATTTT

V gene: TRBV11-1
clone size: many
D gene: TRBD1
J gene: TRBJ1-1
CDR3 protein: CASSRKTGVNTEAFF
CDR3 DNA: TGTGCCAGCAGCCGAAAGACAGGGGTAAACACTGAAGCTTTCTTT

V gene: TRBV4-1
clone size: many
D gene: .
J gene: TRBJ2-7
CDR3 protein: CASSQIPGGEQYF
CDR3 DNA: TGCGCCAGCAGCCAAATACCAGGAGGCGAGCAGTACTTC